What follows are 17 T cell receptor beta chains derived from one specimen sequenced in a study of cytomegalovirus exposure and HLA in healthy donors. Primers included in the PCR were 60 Vbeta and 13 Jbeta primers. Sequencing used immunoSEQ multiplex PCR; TCRdb keeps in-frame clones, though not all of them. This table holds 100,000 to 150,000 clones, roughly 66% found once. Sequencing was done on a sample of PBMCs. Receptors were obtained from a man between 18 and 29 years old in good health and CMV-seronegative.

This chain links TRBV7-9 with TRBJ2-3; 7 nucleotides agree with TRBD1. CDR1 SEHNR and CDR2 FQNEAQ come from the germline V gene (reference sequence). The CDR3 spans 16 residues. The V and J ends lost 5 bases and 2 bases, in that order; junction bases with no gene match: 10. The CDR3 here is CASSPRDRLSTDTQYF. The CDR3, as DNA: TGTGCCAGCAGCCCCCGGGACAGACTTTCCACAGATACGCAGTATTTT.

The J gene is TRBJ2-2, the V gene TRBV29-1; no clear D. V was trimmed by 4 bases and J by 4 bases, leaving 10 bases between them. This CDR3 is built from 13 residues. The germline V gene encodes CDR1 SQVTM and CDR2 ANQGSEA. The DNA of the CDR3 is TGCAGCGTTGTGGCCAGAAGCACCGGGGAGCTGTTTTTT. It encodes CSVVARSTGELFF.

This chain uses TRBV30 with TRBJ1-2, with D possibly being TRBD1 (6 bases). Germline loops: CDR1 GTSNPN, CDR2 SVGIG (reference sequence). V shed 6 bases and J shed 2 bases, with 16 bases lying between them. The CDR3 length is 14 residues. The CDR3 sequence: CACNPGHKNYGYTF. The CDR3 coding sequence is TGTGCCTGCAATCCGGGACACAAAAACTATGGCTACACCTTC.

This clone was found a few times. The rearrangement links TRBV7-3 to TRBJ2-3; D is ambiguous. This CDR3 has 15 residues. Trimming took off 5 bases at V and 5 bases at J, with 17 bases between the two ends. Germline CDR1 reads SGHTA; CDR2 reads FQGTGA. CDR3 nucleotide sequence: TGTGCCAGCAGCCCCGGTATATCTAGTCGAGATACGCAGTATTTT. Amino acid sequence: CASSPGISSRDTQYF.

In its sample, this clone was seen a few times. The chain is built from TRBV14 and TRBJ2-5; weak D call: TRBD2 (5 bases). The CDR3 runs to 15 residues. Trimming pared 3 bases from V and 1 base from J, leaving 12 bases between. The germline gives CDR1 SGHDN, CDR2 FVKESK. CDR3 in amino acids: CASSHRSLAQETQYF. Here the CDR3 DNA reads TGTGCCAGCAGCCATCGTTCGCTAGCCCAAGAGACCCAGTACTTC.

There are a few counts of this clone. V is TRBV2 and J is TRBJ2-7; TRBD2 is a possible D gene (8 bases). CDR1 is SNHLY and CDR2 is FYNNEI in the germline V gene. The CDR3 has 14 amino acids. The V and J ends lost 10 bases and 0 bases respectively, with 16 bases between them. The CDR3 DNA reads as TGTGCCACCTTCGGGGGGGACAGCTCCTACGAGCAGTACTTC. Translating it yields CATFGGDSSYEQYF. The whole variable domain, filled in from reference TRBV2 and TRBJ2-7, reads EPEVTQTPSHQVTQMGQEVILRCVPISNHLYFYWYRQILGQKVEFLVSFYNNEISEKSEIFDDQFSVERPDGSNFTLKIRSTKLEDSAMYFCATFGGDSSYEQYFGPGTRLTVT.

CDR3 protein: CAWNLGTGVYEQYF. CDR3 bases: TGTGCCTGGAACTTGGGGACAGGGGTCTACGAGCAGTACTTC. This chain connects TRBV30 to TRBJ2-7; 10 positions match TRBD1. CDR1 and CDR2 from the germline V gene are GTSNPN and SVGIG (reference sequence). This CDR3 has 14 amino acids. The V gene end was trimmed by 4 bases and the J gene end by 3 bases; junction bases not matched to a gene: 6.

This clone was seen a few times. The V call is TRBV30, the J call TRBJ1-3; D ambiguous. Trimming took 4 bases from V and 3 from J, leaving 10 bases between them. Germline V gene lookup returns CDR1 GTSNPN and CDR2 SVGIG (reference sequence). CDR3 length: 13 amino acids. In nucleotides, the CDR3 is TGTGCCTGGACAAGAGGAGGTGGAAACACCATATATTTT. Protein: CAWTRGGGNTIYF.

V gene TRBV30 combines with J gene TRBJ1-3; unclear D gene. Trimming left V 1 base short and J 0 bases short, with 4 bases between. In germline, CDR1 is GTSNPN, CDR2 SVGIG (reference sequence). The CDR3 runs to 13 residues. The CDR3 coding sequence is TGTGCCTGGAGTGCCTTCTCTGGAAACACCATATATTTT. As protein: CAWSAFSGNTIYF.

As DNA, the CDR3 is TGCAGCGGGGGACAGGGAAGCGAGCAGTACTTC. This sequence encodes CSGGQGSEQYF. The chain has TRBV29-1 and TRBJ2-7, with 9 bases identical to TRBD1. Unmatched junction bases numbered 4, after V lost 7 bases and J lost 6 bases. From germline, CDR1 is SQVTM and CDR2 ANQGSEA. The CDR3 spans 11 residues.

The CDR3 sequence: CASSMHSYGYTF. CDR3 DNA sequence: TGTGCCAGTAGTATGCACAGCTATGGCTACACCTTC. This sequence joins TRBV19 and TRBJ1-2, with no clear D. With 3 bases removed from V and 4 bases from J, the gap between germline ends came to 6 bases. This CDR3 has 12 amino acids. CDR1 and CDR2 (germline): LNHDA, SQIVND (reference sequence).

The table lists this clone with a few counts. This chain's CDR3 is CASSFMTSGRGNEQFF. CDR3 DNA: TGTGCCAGCAGCTTCATGACTAGCGGGAGAGGCAATGAGCAGTTCTTC. This chain uses TRBV7-9 with TRBJ2-1, with TRBD2 matching over 12 bases. The germline CDR1 and CDR2 sequences are SEHNR and FQNEAQ (reference sequence). V dropped 3 bases and J dropped 6; count of bases not matched to a gene: 6. There are 16 residues in the CDR3.

The chain employs TRBV7-3 and TRBJ2-1, with TRBD2 matching 9 bases. CDR1 is SGHTA and CDR2 is FQGTGA in the germline V gene. The junction had 3 bases not matched to a gene; V was cut back by 4 bases and J by 5 bases. The CDR3 has 14 residues. CDR3 sequence (DNA): TGTGCCAGCAGCTCGGCGGGGGGGCACAATGAGCAGTTCTTC. Protein: CASSSAGGHNEQFF.

The table lists this clone with a few counts. CDR3 sequence (DNA): TGTGCCAGCATACTTAGCGGGGGGGGTGAGACCCAGTACTTC. It translates to CASILSGGGETQYF. The chain employs TRBV28 and TRBJ2-5; TRBD2 agrees at 11 bases. Losses at the gene ends were 7 bases for V and 5 bases for J; bases not matched to a gene: 6. The CDR3 is made up of 14 amino acids. The germline gives CDR1 MDHEN, CDR2 SYDVKM.

This chain links TRBV19 with TRBJ2-7, with 9 bases identical to TRBD1. J gave up 9 bases and V 3 bases, and 6 bases lay outside the gene matches. This CDR3 region has 13 residues. Per germline, CDR1 LNHDA and CDR2 SQIVND (reference sequence). The CDR3: CASSMDRDRVQYF. In DNA form, the CDR3 reads TGTGCCAGTAGTATGGACAGGGACAGGGTGCAGTACTTC.

The V call is TRBV11-1, the J call TRBJ1-1; 8 bases are shared with TRBD1. Germline CDR1 and CDR2: SGHAT and FQDESV (reference sequence). The CDR3 totals 15 residues. The V segment lost 5 bases and the J segment 0 bases; nucleotides outside the gene matches: 5. The CDR3 protein is CASSPRQGLNTEAFF. The CDR3 DNA reads as TGTGCCAGCAGCCCCCGACAGGGGTTGAACACTGAAGCTTTCTTT.

This chain uses TRBV7-9 with TRBJ2-5; 13 positions agree with TRBD2. The CDR3 spans 19 residues. The V and J ends lost 4 bases and 4 bases, in that order; junction bases with no gene match: 15. Germline CDR1 and CDR2: SEHNR and FQNEAQ (reference sequence). The CDR3 nucleotides read TGTGCCAGCAGCTCCCTGGGACTAGCGGGGTATCAAAGGGGAGAGACCCAGTACTTC. This encodes CASSSLGLAGYQRGETQYF. Drawing the rest from reference TRBV7-9 and TRBJ2-5, the complete variable domain is DTGVSQNPRHKITKRGQNVTFRCDPISEHNRLYWYRQTLGQGPEFLTYFQNEAQLEKSRLLSDRFSAERPKGSFSTLEIQRTEQGDSAMYLCASSSLGLAGYQRGETQYFGPGTRLLVL.